The rows below give T cell receptor beta chains drawn from one sample of a study of response to subunit inactivated influenza vaccine. TCRdb re-called the RT-PCR reads with MiXCR, one entry per CDR3 protein. The sample lists about 570,000 distinct CDR3 sequences; 11% were seen once. This sample was also put to use in a study of T cells expressing NK-cell markers.

Sequenced here: PBMCs from blood, sampled on the day of vaccination. These receptors all come from a man aged 50 to 59 who received an inactivated influenza vaccine. Each CDR3 is given with its conserved first and last residue. Each record gives: J gene, V gene, CDR3 length, clone size, D gene, CDR3 DNA, CDR3 protein. D genes are given only for firm matches. A row's size may be missing; if present it is once, few, many or a size class.

>TRBJ2-5|TRBV20-1|13|NA|TRBD1
TGCAGTGCTAACAACAGGGGTCCAGAGACCCAGTACTTC
CSANNRGPETQYF
>TRBJ1-2|TRBV20-1|13|few|NA
TGCAGTGCCCTGACGTCCCCTGCGGGTGGCTACACCTTC
CSALTSPAGGYTF
>TRBJ1-6|TRBV6-1|14|NA|NA
TGTGCCAGCAGTGAAGCTCAGGGCCACTCACCCCTCCACTTT
CASSEAQGHSPLHF
>TRBJ2-7|TRBV6-1|13|NA|NA
TGTGCCAGCAGCCGGGGACATACATACGAGCAGTACTTC
CASSRGHTYEQYF
>TRBJ2-3|TRBV12-3/TRBV12-4|17|NA|TRBD1
TGTGCCAGCAGTCCAGGGGACAGGGCAGGCTACACAGATACGCAGTATTTT
CASSPGDRAGYTDTQYF
>TRBJ2-2|TRBV11-2|13|few|NA
TGTGCCAGCAGCTTAGATTTCGGTGGGGAGCTGTTTTTT
CASSLDFGGELFF
>TRBJ2-7|TRBV28|16|NA|TRBD1
TGTGCCAGCAGTCAACGACAGGGGGCTTTGGTATACGAGCAGTACTTC
CASSQRQGALVYEQYF
>TRBJ2-1|TRBV11-2|17|many|TRBD2
TGTGCCAGCAGCTTAGGAGACACTAGCGGGGGGTCCCCTGGGCAGTTCTTC
CASSLGDTSGGSPGQFF
>TRBJ2-2|TRBV7-2|17|NA|TRBD2
TGTGCCAGCAGCTTAAGGGGAGCGGGAGGGTACACCGGGGAGCTGTTTTTT
CASSLRGAGGYTGELFF
>TRBJ2-1|TRBV28|12|NA|NA
TGTGCCAGCAGTCCTCGGGCGGATGAGCAGTTCTTC
CASSPRADEQFF
>TRBJ1-1|TRBV10-3|12|few|NA
TGTGCCATCAGCGGCTCCGGTACTGAAGCTTTCTTT
CAISGSGTEAFF
>TRBJ2-3|TRBV3-1|14|few|TRBD1
TGTGCCAGCAGCCCACGGACAGGGGAAGATACGCAGTATTTT
CASSPRTGEDTQYF
>TRBJ2-2|TRBV4-2|18|few|TRBD1
TGTGCCAGCAGCCAAAGGTGGGACAGGGGGCGTGACACCGGGGAGCTGTTTTTT
CASSQRWDRGRDTGELFF
>TRBJ2-7|TRBV4-3|14|few|TRBD1
TGCGCCAGCAGCCAAGAGGACAGGGATTACGAGCAGTACTTC
CASSQEDRDYEQYF
>TRBJ2-3|TRBV12-3/TRBV12-4|14|NA|NA
TGTGCCAGCAGTTTGGGGGTAGATTCAGATACGCAGTATTTT
CASSLGVDSDTQYF
>TRBJ2-7|TRBV5-1|15|many|NA
TGCGCCAGCAGCTTTACCAGGGACACCTCCTACGAGCAGTACTTC
CASSFTRDTSYEQYF
>TRBJ2-7|TRBV7-6|15|NA|NA
TGTGCCAGCAGCCCCGGGTCGGGACGGGGTGTAGAGCAGTACTTC
CASSPGSGRGVEQYF
>TRBJ2-3|TRBV25-1|12|NA|NA
TGTGCCAGCAGTGCCCACTTCGATACGCAGTATTTT
CASSAHFDTQYF
>TRBJ2-1|TRBV18|15|few|NA
TGTGCCAGCTCACCACAGCCGTCCACCTACAATGAGCAGTTCTTC
CASSPQPSTYNEQFF
>TRBJ2-7|TRBV20-1|15|NA|NA
TGCAGTGCTAGAGATGTGGTGGTCCTAGGCAACGAGCAGTACTTC
CSARDVVVLGNEQYF
>TRBJ2-1|TRBV25-1|15|NA|TRBD2
TGTGCCAGCAGTGGGGGGGGTGGGTCCTACAATGAGCAGTTCTTC
CASSGGGGSYNEQFF
>TRBJ1-1|TRBV5-6|13|many|NA
TGTGCCAGCAGCTTGTGGTTGGGCACTGAAGCTTTCTTT
CASSLWLGTEAFF
>TRBJ2-2|TRBV9|16|many|NA
TGTGCCAGCAGCCCGAGAGCGGGACAGAACACCGGGGAGCTGTTTTTT
CASSPRAGQNTGELFF